This T cell receptor (beta chain) was profiled in a study of T cells in Graves' hyperthyroidism and ophthalmopathy. Amplified TCR beta CDR3 regions came from RNA transcripts. TCR CDR3 regions were first amplified by RT-PCR with HTBI primers. TCRdb re-called the multiplex PCR reads through MiXCR, storing one row per CDR3 protein. The sample lists about 690,000 distinct CDR3 sequences, roughly a sixth occurring once. The germline V and J ends were trimmed by 2 bases and 5 bases, with 12 bases remaining between them. CDR1 MNHEY and CDR2 SVGEGT come from the germline V gene. This CDR3 has 14 amino acids. Sequenced: blood. The V and J genes are TRBV6-2 or TRBV6-3 and TRBJ1-1; tentative D call: TRBD1 (6 bases). The receptor comes from a man aged 45-65 years with Graves' hyperthyroidism. The CDR3 sequence: CASSYGGRRTEAFF. CDR3 DNA sequence: TGTGCCAGCAGTTACGGGGGGCGACGTACTGAAGCTTTCTTT.